Listed below are T cell receptor beta chains from one sample, sequenced in a study of a mutant IDH1 vaccine in newly diagnosed glioma. Sequencing was performed with immunoSEQ multiplex PCR; in TCRdb, only in-frame clones are kept and a portion is missing. Among about 65,000 clones listed, about four fifths were seen once. No antigen is known for these receptors. The sequencing used PBMCs, collected from a glioma patient whose treatment included an IDH1 peptide vaccine. The receptors were gathered from a middle-aged man with glioma. Each CDR3 is given without its conserved first and last residue.

v_call	cdr3_aa
TRBV25-1	ASSGGNLGETQY
TRBV7-2	ASSFTGTRNTGELF
TRBV4-3	ASSHDGTAGNTIY
TRBV4-3	ASSQHIIQGGSSEAF
TRBV21-1	ASSRTSGSYEQY
TRBV28	ASSPSGREDTQY
TRBV15	ATSRERQGWTGELF
TRBV7-8	ASSFRGLEAF
TRBV5-4	ASSPLAGGADTQY
TRBV30	AWSEKGLAGGEQY
TRBV2	ASSPWGTYGYT
TRBV5-1	ASSLLRVGGTEAF
TRBV19	ASSMPLRGDTGELF
TRBV19	ASRWRGTLDDYGYT
TRBV5-6	ASSGGTRTSTDTQY
TRBV2	ASRQEGGYSYNSPLH
TRBV30	AWSVSGINQPQH
TRBV5-4	ASSQVNTEAF
TRBV2	ASSMTVSSYEQY
TRBV4-1	ASSQRVTATLGVQY
TRBV7-2	ASSHTRRGSPYEQY
TRBV7-2	ASSANRVWGYT
TRBV7-2	ASSLGGGTSTDTQY
TRBV2	ASSEMDSSSYEQY
TRBV10-3	ATRQGLTGGYT
TRBV11-3	ASSLGTSSYNEQF
TRBV30	AWKTGTGGIYNSPLH
TRBV10-1	ASGTSASSYEQY
TRBV4-2	ASSELTRTDTQY
TRBV4-1	ASSQDWGQGAYEQY
TRBV2	ASRTGGSGYT
TRBV2	ANRQGSDTQY
TRBV6-1	ASRQTGGNQPQH
TRBV19	ASSLSSVGEDEQY
TRBV13	ASSMTGLRSPLH
TRBV27	ASSSGTSGNYEQY
TRBV28	AIQGSGGDGEQF
TRBV5-1	ASSFTGTATIEQY
TRBV23-1	ASSQYRGQGAGINEKLF
TRBV4-1	ASSQAGPSLNGEQY
TRBV5-8	ASSLIVGVGDYGYT
TRBV7-9	ASSWAGGSEAF